This paragraph covers one TCR beta chain sequence. Antigen: not known. TCRbeta library construction was performed incorporating unique molecular identifiers. TCRdb reanalysed the PCR reads using MiXCR and keeps one entry per CDR3 protein. This sample has 700,000 to 950,000 distinct CDR3 sequences; 15% to 20% occur once, and the top ten carry around 5%. This entry belongs to a study of T-cell reconstitution after alpha-beta-depleted transplantation in children. Study-level points and caveats: There were some patients whose high TCRbeta diversity at day 60 came from surviving recipient T cells and thymic progenitors. Reportedly, roughly two months post-transplant, alpha-beta T cells arose from several hundred expanded graft clones. T-cell counts and diversity at one year following transplant were attributed mainly to newly produced T cells.

This CDR3 region has 15 residues. Germline values: CDR1 SGHVS, CDR2 FNYEAQ. Trimming took 5 bases from V and 3 from J; bases not matched to a gene: 6. The sample consisted of PBMCs, mostly from graft donor cells, taken 360 days after TCRalphabeta/CD19-depleted stem cell transplant. The chain combines TRBV7-6 with TRBJ2-7, with TRBD2 matching 11 bases. This TCR was recovered from a male patient younger than 18 who had a stem cell transplant for acute lymphoblastic leukemia, so the T cells may come from the graft donor. Here the CDR3 reads CASSDSGRANYEQYF. Here the CDR3 DNA reads TGTGCCAGCAGCGATAGCGGGAGGGCAAACTACGAGCAGTACTTC. Drawing the rest from reference TRBV7-6 and TRBJ2-7, the complete variable domain is GAGVSQSPRYKVTKRGQDVALRCDPISGHVSLYWYRQALGQGPEFLTYFNYEAQQDKSGLPNDRFSAERPEGSISTLTIQRTEQRDSAMYRCASSDSGRANYEQYFGPGTRLTVT.